A single sample is the source of the 19 T cell receptor beta chains below, sequenced in a study of blood T cell repertoires in COVID-19. Sequencing used immunoSEQ multiplex PCR; TCRdb keeps in-frame clones, though not all of them. The sample consists of a few hundred thousand clones, 75% to 90% of them appearing once. The source material was PBMCs or T cells enriched from blood (not recorded which). The source of these receptors is a man between 40 and 49 years old who had recovered from COVID-19.

As regards this clone: The sample has other DNA sequences that encode this CDR3 too. CDR3 sequence (DNA): TGTGCCAGCTCACCTGCAGGGGGTTATGGCTACACCTTC. Protein product: CASSPAGGYGYTF. The chain is built from TRBV18 and TRBJ1-2; TRBD1 matches at 7 bases. CDR3 size: 13 residues. CDR1 and CDR2 from the germline V gene are KGHSH and LQKENI. V gave up 3 bases and J gave up 5 bases; unmatched junction bases: 3. Full variable domain (remainder filled in from reference TRBV18 and TRBJ1-2): NAGVMQNPRHLVRRRGQEARLRCSPMKGHSHVYWYRQLPEEGLKFMVYLQKENIIDESGMPKERFSAEFPKEGPSILRIQQVVRGDSAAYFCASSPAGGYGYTFGSGTRLTVV.

The CDR3 here is CASSSLGGIQEKLFF. CDR3 coding DNA: TGTGCCAGCAGTTCTCTAGGGGGAATACAGGAAAAACTGTTTTTT. The rearrangement joins TRBV2 to TRBJ1-4; D possibly corresponds to TRBD1 (6 bases). Trimming took off 5 bases at V and 8 bases at J, with 18 bases between the two ends. The germline gives CDR1 SNHLY, CDR2 FYNNEI. CDR3 length: 15 amino acids. Full variable domain (missing parts from reference TRBV2 and TRBJ1-4): EPEVTQTPSHQVTQMGQEVILRCVPISNHLYFYWYRQILGQKVEFLVSFYNNEISEKSEIFDDQFSVERPDGSNFTLKIRSTKLEDSAMYFCASSSLGGIQEKLFFGSGTQLSVL.

This clone occurred a few times. The chain employs TRBV11-2 and TRBJ1-2; D perhaps matches TRBD1 (6 bases). V was clipped by 0 bases and J by 7 bases, with 6 bases between them. This CDR3 has 12 residues. CDR1 is SGHAT, CDR2 FQNNGV, per germline. The CDR3 nucleotides read TGTGCCAGCAGCTTAGAGGGGGCTGGCTACACCTTC. Translating gives CASSLEGAGYTF.

The chain recombines TRBV29-1 with TRBJ1-2; 9 positions agree with TRBD1. The CDR3 spans 13 residues. Germline V lookup: CDR1 SQVTM, CDR2 ANQGSEA. The V gene end was trimmed by 5 bases and the J gene end by 8 bases; junction bases not matched to a gene: 9. CDR3 amino acids: CSVLRTGVGGYTF. CDR3 DNA: TGCAGCGTTCTCAGGACAGGGGTAGGGGGCTACACCTTC.

The chain uses TRBV7-3 and TRBJ1-1; D unclear. Trimming took off 0 bases at V and 4 bases at J, with 9 bases between the two ends. Germline CDR1 and CDR2: SGHTA and FQGTGA. The length of the CDR3 is 14 residues. CDR3 amino acids: CASSLTEEGTEAFF. CDR3 sequence (DNA): TGTGCCAGCAGCTTAACGGAGGAAGGCACTGAAGCTTTCTTT.

V and J are TRBV6-5 and TRBJ2-7; 10 bases line up with TRBD1. Germline-derived CDR1 and CDR2 are MNHEY and SVGAGI. V lost 6 bases, J lost 2 bases, and 7 bases stayed unmatched. There are 15 residues in the CDR3. In DNA, the CDR3 is TGTGCCAGCAGGGCGGGACAGGGGCCTCCCTACGAGCAGTACTTC. Translation gives CASRAGQGPPYEQYF.

The V call is TRBV6-5, the J call TRBJ2-1, with D hard to call. V was pared by 2 bases and J by 6 bases, with 11 bases between. The CDR3 extends over 14 amino acids. From germline, CDR1 is MNHEY and CDR2 SVGAGI. CDR3 in amino acids: CASSYDGLVNEQFF. The CDR3 nucleotides are TGTGCCAGCAGTTACGATGGCCTAGTCAATGAGCAGTTCTTC.

The rearrangement links TRBV4-1 to TRBJ2-7; D is uncertain. Germline loops: CDR1 MGHRA, CDR2 YSYEKL. The CDR3 spans 13 residues. V shed 1 base and J shed 4 bases, with 8 bases lying between them. This chain's CDR3 is CASSQAGFYEQYF. Here the CDR3 DNA reads TGCGCCAGCAGCCAAGCAGGTTTTTACGAGCAGTACTTC.

The count of this clone is one. The CDR3 coding sequence is TGTGCCAGCAGTGATCGTCGAGTCGGAGGGGGCTCGCACACTGAAGCTTTCTTT. Amino acids: CASSDRRVGGGSHTEAFF. The chain has TRBV6-1 and TRBJ1-1; 7 nucleotides align to TRBD1. The V and J ends lost 3 bases and 3 bases, in that order; junction bases with no gene match: 16. The CDR3 extends over 18 amino acids. From germline, CDR1 is MNHNS and CDR2 SASEGT.

The V gene is TRBV6-5, the J gene TRBJ1-2, with 8 bases lining up with TRBD1. The CDR3 has 15 residues. With 9 bases clipped from V and 0 bases from J, the junction kept 9 bases outside the gene matches. Germline V gene lookup returns CDR1 MNHEY and CDR2 SVGAGI. The DNA of the CDR3 is TGTGCCAGTATTATCGACAGGGGACCTAACTATGGCTACACCTTC. This codes for CASIIDRGPNYGYTF.

V is TRBV9 and J is TRBJ1-2; a weak D match, TRBD1 (5 bases). This CDR3 comprises 16 residues. V was trimmed by 0 bases and J by 2 bases, leaving 14 bases between them. Germline V gene sequence: CDR1 SGDLS, CDR2 YYNGEE. The CDR3 DNA is TGTGCCAGCAGCGTAGTTTCAGGGATTAGCAACTATGGCTACACCTTC. Protein sequence: CASSVVSGISNYGYTF.

The rearrangement joins TRBV7-9 to TRBJ2-3, with D tentatively TRBD2 (6 bases). CDR1 and CDR2 from the germline V gene are SEHNR and FQNEAQ (reference sequence). Trimming removed 5 bases at V and 0 bases at J, with 15 bases between. The CDR3 length is 16 residues. CDR3 sequence: CASSPGASESTDTQYF. DNA for the CDR3: TGTGCCAGCAGCCCAGGCGCTAGCGAAAGCACAGATACGCAGTATTTT.

This clone was recorded only once. The chain links TRBV5-1 to TRBJ2-3; D perhaps matches TRBD1 (6 bases). The CDR3 sequence is 16 residues long. V lost 4 bases and J 6 bases, leaving 21 bases between the germline ends. Germline CDR1 reads SGHRS; CDR2 reads YFSETQ. In DNA form, the CDR3 reads TGCGCCAGCAGCGATCAGGGGCGGCAGGCAGTGGATACGCAGTATTTT. As protein: CASSDQGRQAVDTQYF.

V is TRBV11-2 and J is TRBJ2-1, with 10 positions matching TRBD1. V was clipped by 5 bases and J by 3 bases; unmatched bases: 4. This CDR3 spans 15 amino acids. CDR1 and CDR2 (germline): SGHAT, FQNNGV. The CDR3 loop is CASSDDRGHYNEQFF. The CDR3 DNA reads as TGTGCCAGCAGCGACGACAGGGGGCACTACAATGAGCAGTTCTTC.

The chain is built from TRBV11-3 and TRBJ2-1; the D gene is possibly TRBD1 (5 bases). The CDR3 runs to 12 residues. The germline V and J ends were trimmed by 5 bases and 6 bases, with 8 bases remaining between them. Germline V lookup: CDR1 SGHNT, CDR2 YENEEA. CDR3 loop: CASSGRGNEQFF. The DNA of the CDR3 is TGTGCCAGCAGCGGTAGGGGCAATGAGCAGTTCTTC.

The gene calls are TRBV6-2 or TRBV6-3 and TRBJ2-3; a possible D gene is TRBD1 (5 bases). This CDR3 has 14 residues. Germline values: CDR1 MNHEY, CDR2 SVGEGT. The V end lost 4 bases, the J end lost 4 bases, and 12 bases lay between the germline ends. The CDR3 bases are TGTGCCAGCAGTTCCAGTAGGGGTGCAGATACGCAGTATTTT. Translation gives CASSSSRGADTQYF.

The chain has TRBV9 and TRBJ1-2; D perhaps matches TRBD1 (5 bases). The germline CDR1 and CDR2 sequences are SGDLS and YYNGEE. The CDR3 sequence is 16 residues long. Trimming removed 0 bases at V and 4 bases at J, with 16 bases between. This CDR3 reads CASSVERGVTSYGYTF. The CDR3, as DNA: TGTGCCAGCAGCGTAGAACGGGGGGTTACTAGCTATGGCTACACCTTC. The whole variable domain, filled in from reference TRBV9 and TRBJ1-2, reads DSGVTQTPKHLITATGQRVTLRCSPRSGDLSVYWYQQSLDQGLQFLIQYYNGEERAKGNILERFSAQQFPDLHSELNLSSLELGDSALYFCASSVERGVTSYGYTFGSGTRLTVV.

The chain links TRBV7-9 to TRBJ1-2; D remains unclear. Per germline, CDR1 SEHNR and CDR2 FQNEAQ (reference sequence). Trimming left V 0 bases short and J 7 bases short, with 15 bases between. The length of the CDR3 is 15 residues. The CDR3: CASSLAAEAIRGYTF. CDR3 sequence (DNA): TGTGCCAGCAGCTTAGCGGCGGAAGCGATCCGTGGCTACACCTTC. Combining the CDR3 with reference TRBV7-9 and TRBJ1-2 gives the whole variable domain DTGVSQNPRHKITKRGQNVTFRCDPISEHNRLYWYRQTLGQGPEFLTYFQNEAQLEKSRLLSDRFSAERPKGSFSTLEIQRTEQGDSAMYLCASSLAAEAIRGYTFGSGTRLTVV.

The chain couples TRBV29-1 to TRBJ2-5, with 8 bases fitting TRBD2. The CDR3 has 14 residues. Germline-derived CDR1 and CDR2 are SQVTM and ANQGSEA. The J segment lost 6 bases and the V segment lost 3 bases, leaving 9 bases of the junction unmatched. CDR3 amino acids: CSVDGTGGGKTQYF. The CDR3 DNA reads TGCAGCGTTGACGGGACGGGAGGGGGGAAGACCCAGTACTTC.